Listed here are 15 T cell receptor beta chains from one sample, sequenced in a study of graft-versus-host responses after intestinal transplantation. Some clones are missing from TCRdb's copy, which holds only in-frame ones; the method was immunoSEQ multiplex PCR. The sample lists over 65,000 clones, 80% to 95% occurring once. The sequencing here drew on PBMCs, taken 98 days after intestinal transplantation. These TCRs come from a human patient who received an intestinal transplant, so some T cells may come from the graft donor.

The chain uses TRBV2 and TRBJ2-2; 7 bases fit TRBD1. After removal of 6 bases from V and 7 bases from J, the junction contained 11 bases not matched to a gene. CDR3 length: 15 residues. Germline values: CDR1 SNHLY, CDR2 FYNNEI. CDR3 nucleotides: TGTGCCAGCAGCACCCCCGAGGGGGCTGGCGGGGAGCTGTTTTTT. This codes for CASSTPEGAGGELFF. Filled out from reference TRBV2 and TRBJ2-2, the complete variable domain reads EPEVTQTPSHQVTQMGQEVILRCVPISNHLYFYWYRQILGQKVEFLVSFYNNEISEKSEIFDDQFSVERPDGSNFTLKIRSTKLEDSAMYFCASSTPEGAGGELFFGEGSRLTVL.

V gene TRBV6-5 combines with J gene TRBJ2-7, with D perhaps TRBD2 (5 bases). Germline assignment: CDR1 MNHEY and CDR2 SVGAGI. Deletions cut 8 bases from V and 2 bases from J, with 10 bases between. The length of the CDR3 is 12 residues. The CDR3, as DNA: TGTGCCAGCGGACTTGGCCCCTACGAGCAGTACTTC. Residues: CASGLGPYEQYF.

This chain links TRBV11-2 with TRBJ1-3; unclear D gene. CDR1 SGHAT and CDR2 FQNNGV come from the germline V gene. The ends were cut back, 0 bases at V and 2 bases at J, with 8 bases in the middle. The CDR3 covers 15 residues. The CDR3: CASSLESGTGNTIYF. In DNA, the CDR3 is TGTGCCAGCAGCTTAGAATCAGGCACTGGAAACACCATATATTTT.

The V gene is TRBV19, the J gene TRBJ1-1; D is unclear. The germline CDR1 and CDR2 sequences are LNHDA and SQIVND (reference sequence). This CDR3 spans 12 amino acids. Trimming removed 3 bases at V and 5 bases at J, with 7 bases between. This chain's CDR3 is CASSISTTEAFF. The CDR3 DNA reads TGTGCCAGTAGTATTTCTACGACTGAAGCTTTCTTT.

The rearrangement links TRBV10-2 to TRBJ2-1; possible D gene TRBD2, 6 bases. Trimming pared 8 bases from V and 10 bases from J, leaving 30 bases between. The germline V gene encodes CDR1 WSHSY and CDR2 SAAADI. The CDR3 consists of 17 residues. CDR3: CASGGFAPSGIINEQFF. CDR3 DNA sequence: TGCGCCAGCGGGGGGTTCGCACCCTCTGGGATAATAAACGAGCAGTTCTTC.

The V and J genes are TRBV4-1 and TRBJ2-7; TRBD2 aligns across 8 bases. V shed 2 bases, J shed 3 bases, and the junction held 9 bases outside the gene matches. Germline values: CDR1 MGHRA, CDR2 YSYEKL. This CDR3 is built from 16 residues. The CDR3 sequence: CASSQWIAGLIYEQYF. The CDR3 region has the DNA TGCGCCAGCAGCCAATGGATAGCGGGACTTATCTACGAGCAGTACTTC.

J is TRBJ1-2 and V is TRBV7-9; 7 bases match TRBD1. V gave up 5 bases and J gave up 6 bases; unmatched junction bases: 6. Germline-derived CDR1 and CDR2 are SEHNR and FQNEAQ (reference sequence). The CDR3 loop spans 13 amino acids. CDR3 DNA: TGTGCCAGCAGCCCTGACAGGGCGGATGGCTACACCTTC. Its translation: CASSPDRADGYTF. The full variable domain, with the rest looked up from reference TRBV7-9 and TRBJ1-2, is DTGVSQNPRHKITKRGQNVTFRCDPISEHNRLYWYRQTLGQGPEFLTYFQNEAQLEKSRLLSDRFSAERPKGSFSTLEIQRTEQGDSAMYLCASSPDRADGYTFGSGTRLTVV.

This clone appeared once. The gene calls are TRBV5-1 and TRBJ2-7, with TRBD2 matching 7 bases. V lost 4 bases to trimming and J lost 2 bases; unmatched junction nucleotides: 3. This CDR3 has 13 residues. From germline, CDR1 is SGHRS and CDR2 YFSETQ. The CDR3 sequence: CASSPGTTYEQYF. The CDR3 nucleotides are TGCGCCAGCAGCCCCGGGACTACCTACGAGCAGTACTTC.

This chain's CDR3 is CASWTSGLQETQYF. Written as DNA, the CDR3 is TGTGCCAGCTGGACTAGCGGACTTCAAGAGACCCAGTACTTC. The rearrangement joins TRBV28 to TRBJ2-5; 10 bases map to TRBD2. The trim removed 8 bases at V and 2 bases at J, leaving 5 bases unmatched. The germline CDR1 and CDR2 sequences are MDHEN and SYDVKM. The CDR3 is 14 residues long.

This chain joins TRBV7-3 and TRBJ1-1; D not resolved. The CDR3 length is 14 residues. CDR1 is SGHTA and CDR2 is FQGTGA in the germline V gene. Trimming left V 2 bases short and J 5 bases short, with 12 bases between. Here the CDR3 DNA reads TGTGCCAGCAGCTTAGGTAAGGAGAGGACTGAAGCTTTCTTT. Translating gives CASSLGKERTEAFF.

The rearrangement joins TRBV7-2 to TRBJ2-1; 15 bases line up with TRBD2. CDR1 is SGHTA and CDR2 is FQGNSA in the germline V gene. CDR3 length equals 16 residues. V shed 3 bases and J 9 bases; nucleotides not matched to a gene: 6. CDR3: CASSFRGLAGGGEQFF. CDR3 nucleotides: TGTGCCAGCAGCTTCAGGGGACTAGCGGGGGGAGGTGAGCAGTTCTTC.

The genes are TRBV7-9 and TRBJ2-7; 7 bases fit TRBD1. Germline values: CDR1 SEHNR, CDR2 FQNEAQ (reference sequence). After removal of 5 bases from V and 3 bases from J, the junction contained 10 bases not matched to a gene. The CDR3 has 15 residues. In nucleotides, the CDR3 is TGTGCCAGCAGCCTTGGGACAGCCGCGATCTACGAGCAGTACTTC. Protein product: CASSLGTAAIYEQYF.

The V gene is TRBV5-1, the J gene TRBJ1-2, with TRBD1 matching over 12 bases. Unmatched junction bases numbered 3, after V lost 2 bases and J lost 4 bases. This CDR3 contains 15 residues. Germline V gene lookup returns CDR1 SGHRS and CDR2 YFSETQ. The CDR3 sequence: CASSFGDRGPYGYTF. For the CDR3, the DNA is TGCGCCAGCAGCTTTGGGGACAGGGGGCCCTATGGCTACACCTTC.

This rearrangement joins TRBV7-6 to TRBJ2-5, with 11 nucleotides matching TRBD2. With 3 bases clipped from V and 5 bases from J, the junction kept 5 bases outside the gene matches. CDR1 is SGHVS, CDR2 FNYEAQ, per germline. CDR3 length equals 15 residues. The CDR3 reads CASSLTSGVRETQYF. The CDR3 bases are TGTGCCAGCAGCTTGACTAGCGGGGTCAGGGAGACCCAGTACTTC. Full variable domain (rest looked up from reference TRBV7-6 and TRBJ2-5): GAGVSQSPRYKVTKRGQDVALRCDPISGHVSLYWYRQALGQGPEFLTYFNYEAQQDKSGLPNDRFSAERPEGSISTLTIQRTEQRDSAMYRCASSLTSGVRETQYFGPGTRLLVL.

The sample holds a few counts of this clone. The chain is built from TRBV7-9 and TRBJ2-7, with D perhaps TRBD1 or TRBD2 (5 bases each). This CDR3 has 11 residues. V lost 5 bases to trimming and J lost 9 bases, with 11 bases between them. The germline gives CDR1 SEHNR, CDR2 FQNEAQ (reference sequence). CDR3 residues: CASSEQAGQYF. CDR3 DNA: TGTGCCAGCAGCGAACAGGCGGGGCAGTACTTC.